This is a list of T cell receptor beta chains from one sample in a study of T cell responses to AZD1222 COVID-19 vaccine. Sequencing used immunoSEQ multiplex PCR; TCRdb keeps in-frame clones, though not all of them. The sample yields 120,000 to 150,000 clones, more than 85% seen once. The input for sequencing was peripheral blood, taken on day 0 of AZD1222 vaccination. The receptors originated from an adult in good health. CDR3s include the opening cysteine and the closing phenylalanine or tryptophan. The D gene is left open where the match is weak. Size tells how often a clone was seen (once, few, many) or the class of an expanded clone, and some rows leave it out.

>TRBJ1-2|-|TRBV7-2|-
CARAGSGSTNYGYTF
TGTGCCAGGGCGGGATCGGGCAGTACTAACTATGGCTACACCTTC
>TRBJ1-1|-|TRBV7-9|once
CASSAGVVDTEAFF
TGTGCCAGCAGCGCGGGGGTTGTGGACACTGAAGCTTTCTTT
>TRBJ1-5|TRBD1|TRBV3-1/TRBV3-2|-
CASSQGTGGAGNQPQHF
TGTGCCAGCAGCCAGGGGACAGGGGGCGCAGGGAATCAGCCCCAGCATTTT
>TRBJ1-1|-|TRBV10-3|once
CAITSGRTEAFF
TGTGCCATCACTTCAGGGAGAACTGAAGCTTTCTTT
>TRBJ1-2|-|TRBV3-1/TRBV3-2|-
CASSREGHPWANYGYTF
TGTGCCAGCAGCCGAGAGGGACATCCCTGGGCTAACTATGGCTACACCTTC
>TRBJ1-2|-|TRBV29-1|-
CSVDGDGYTF
TGCAGCGTTGACGGGGACGGCTACACCTTC
>TRBJ2-2|TRBD2|TRBV9|few
CASSVGGRALAGELFF
TGTGCCAGCAGCGTAGGAGGGAGGGCCTTGGCCGGGGAGCTGTTTTTT
>TRBJ1-1|-|TRBV11-1|-
CASSFGNTEAFF
TGTGCCAGCAGCTTCGGGAACACTGAAGCTTTCTTT
>TRBJ2-3|TRBD1|TRBV19|-
CASSIVETGTTDTQYF
TGTGCCAGTAGTATAGTTGAGACAGGGACCACAGATACGCAGTATTTT
>TRBJ2-5|TRBD2|TRBV7-2|-
CASSLRAGGRLETQYF
TGTGCCAGCAGCTTAAGGGCGGGAGGACGGTTAGAGACCCAGTACTTC
>TRBJ1-4|TRBD1|TRBV5-4|-
CASTLRQGGTNEKLFF
TGTGCCAGCACCCTGCGACAGGGGGGAACTAATGAAAAACTGTTTTTT
>TRBJ2-5|TRBD1|TRBV19|-
CASTRTGDQETQYF
TGTGCCAGTACCCGGACAGGAGACCAAGAGACCCAGTACTTC
>TRBJ1-2|-|TRBV30|-
CAWSSGPHGYTF
TGTGCCTGGAGTTCGGGGCCCCATGGCTACACCTTC
>TRBJ1-6|-|TRBV28|-
CASSWAGRGGNSPLHF
TGTGCCAGCAGTTGGGCCGGGAGGGGTGGTAATTCACCCCTCCACTTT
>TRBJ2-2|TRBD2|TRBV11-3|-
CASSTRREGNTGELFF
TGTGCCAGCAGCACCCGGCGGGAGGGCAACACCGGGGAGCTGTTTTTT
>TRBJ2-1|TRBD2|TRBV19|-
CASSQTSGFLNEQFF
TGTGCCAGTAGCCAGACTAGCGGTTTTCTCAATGAGCAGTTCTTC
>TRBJ2-7|-|TRBV15|-
CATSEGRGSSYEQYF
TGTGCCACCAGCGAGGGACGGGGAAGCTCCTACGAGCAGTACTTC
>TRBJ2-5|-|TRBV6-1|-
CASSDQQGQETQYF
TGTGCCAGCAGTGACCAGCAGGGTCAAGAGACCCAGTACTTC
>TRBJ1-5|-|TRBV5-5|-
CASSLGVAFSNQPQHF
TGTGCCAGCAGCTTGGGTGTCGCATTTAGCAATCAGCCCCAGCATTTT
>TRBJ2-1|TRBD2|TRBV28|-
CASTPRAGGNNEQFF
TGTGCCAGCACCCCAAGAGCGGGAGGTAACAATGAGCAGTTCTTC
>TRBJ2-7|-|TRBV7-9|-
CASSRQVTYEQYF
TGTGCCAGCAGCCGACAGGTGACCTACGAGCAGTACTTC
>TRBJ2-1|-|TRBV5-1|-
CASSLEQSRNEQFF
TGCGCCAGCAGCTTGGAACAGTCTCGGAATGAGCAGTTCTTC
>TRBJ2-7|-|TRBV6-2/TRBV6-3|-
CASSYWGKYEQYF
TGTGCCAGCAGTTACTGGGGGAAATACGAGCAGTACTTC
>TRBJ2-1|-|TRBV7-9|-
CASSPFGSNYNEQFF
TGTGCCAGCAGCCCCTTTGGGTCCAACTACAATGAGCAGTTCTTC
>TRBJ1-4|TRBD1|TRBV19|-
CASSIKGQGREKLFF
TGTGCCAGTAGTATAAAGGGACAGGGTCGCGAAAAACTGTTTTTT
>TRBJ1-1|-|TRBV25-1|-
CASSGRWGGSNTEAFF
TGTGCCAGCAGTGGACGATGGGGGGGATCTAACACTGAAGCTTTCTTT
>TRBJ2-5|-|TRBV7-3|-
CASSLRGGAVAQETQYF
TGTGCCAGCAGCTTAAGGGGCGGCGCGGTAGCCCAAGAGACCCAGTACTTC
>TRBJ2-3|TRBD2|TRBV19|-
CASSPGLAETGTQYF
TGTGCCAGTAGTCCGGGACTAGCGGAGACGGGTACGCAGTATTTT
>TRBJ2-3|TRBD2|TRBV9|-
CASSVGPSGSANTQYF
TGTGCCAGCAGCGTAGGGCCTAGCGGGAGTGCGAATACGCAGTATTTT
>TRBJ1-4|-|TRBV19|-
CASSILDTGATNEKLFF
TGTGCCAGTAGTATATTGGACACAGGAGCAACTAATGAAAAACTGTTTTTT
>TRBJ2-5|-|TRBV13|-
CASSLTGEETQYF
TGTGCCAGCAGCTTAACTGGAGAAGAGACCCAGTACTTC
>TRBJ1-5|-|TRBV7-9|-
CASSLGTGNQPQHF
TGTGCCAGCAGCTTAGGCACAGGGAATCAGCCCCAGCATTTT
>TRBJ1-5|-|TRBV19|few
CASSIARQQPQHF
TGTGCCAGTAGTATAGCGAGGCAGCAGCCCCAGCATTTT